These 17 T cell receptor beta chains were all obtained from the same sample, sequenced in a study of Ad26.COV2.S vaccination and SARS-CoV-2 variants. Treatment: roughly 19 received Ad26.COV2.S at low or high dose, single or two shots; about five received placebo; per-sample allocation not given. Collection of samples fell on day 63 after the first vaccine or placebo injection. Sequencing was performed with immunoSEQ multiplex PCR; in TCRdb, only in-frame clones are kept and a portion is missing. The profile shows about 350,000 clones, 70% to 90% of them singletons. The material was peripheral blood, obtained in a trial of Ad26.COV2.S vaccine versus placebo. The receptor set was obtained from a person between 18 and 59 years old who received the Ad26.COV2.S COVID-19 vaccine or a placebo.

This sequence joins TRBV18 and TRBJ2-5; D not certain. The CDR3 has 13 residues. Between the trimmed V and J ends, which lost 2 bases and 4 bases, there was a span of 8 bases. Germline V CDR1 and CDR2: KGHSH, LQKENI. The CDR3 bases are TGTGCCAGCTCACCATTTTCAGGAGAGACCCAGTACTTC. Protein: CASSPFSGETQYF.

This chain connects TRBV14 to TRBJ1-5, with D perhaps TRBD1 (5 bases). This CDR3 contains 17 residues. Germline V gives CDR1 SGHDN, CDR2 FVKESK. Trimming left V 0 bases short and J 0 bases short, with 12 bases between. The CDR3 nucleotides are TGTGCCAGCAGCCAAGAGGCCGAGACAGCTAGCAATCAGCCCCAGCATTTT. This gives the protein CASSQEAETASNQPQHF.

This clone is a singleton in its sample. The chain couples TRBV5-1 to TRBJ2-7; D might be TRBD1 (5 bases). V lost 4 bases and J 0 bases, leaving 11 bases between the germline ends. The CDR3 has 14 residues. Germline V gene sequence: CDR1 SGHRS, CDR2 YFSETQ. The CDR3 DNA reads TGCGCCAGCAGCGTCGACAGAATCTCCTACGAGCAGTACTTC. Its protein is CASSVDRISYEQYF. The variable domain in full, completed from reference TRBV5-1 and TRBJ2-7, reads KAGVTQTPRYLIKTRGQQVTLSCSPISGHRSVSWYQQTPGQGLQFLFEYFSETQRNKGNFPGRFSGRQFSNSRSEMNVSTLELGDSALYLCASSVDRISYEQYFGPGTRLTVT.

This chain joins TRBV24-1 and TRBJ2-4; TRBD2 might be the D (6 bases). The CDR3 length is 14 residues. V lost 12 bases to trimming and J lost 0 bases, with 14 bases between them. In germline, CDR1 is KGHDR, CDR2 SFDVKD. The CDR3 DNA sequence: TGTGCCCAACTCCCGGGGGAAGCCAAAAACATTCAGTACTTC. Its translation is CAQLPGEAKNIQYF.

This CDR3 is CASSQPALSSYEQYF. For the CDR3, the DNA is TGTGCCAGCAGTCAACCAGCCTTGAGCTCCTACGAGCAGTACTTC. V is TRBV28 and J is TRBJ2-7; unclear D gene. The CDR3 spans 15 residues. V shed 5 bases and J shed 0 bases, with 14 bases lying between them. Germline loops: CDR1 MDHEN, CDR2 SYDVKM.

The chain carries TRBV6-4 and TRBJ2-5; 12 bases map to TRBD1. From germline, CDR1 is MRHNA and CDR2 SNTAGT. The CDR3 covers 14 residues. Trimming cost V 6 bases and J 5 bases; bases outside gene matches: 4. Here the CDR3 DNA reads TGTGCCAGCAGGGGGACAGGGGGCGATGAGACCCAGTACTTC. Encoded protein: CASRGTGGDETQYF.

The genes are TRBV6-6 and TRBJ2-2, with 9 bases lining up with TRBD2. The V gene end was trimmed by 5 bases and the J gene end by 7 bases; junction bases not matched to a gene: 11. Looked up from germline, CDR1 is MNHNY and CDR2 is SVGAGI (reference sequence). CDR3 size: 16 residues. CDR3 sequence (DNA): TGTGCCAGCAGTCCCATCGGCGGGGGGGCCGGCGGGGAGCTGTTTTTT. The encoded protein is CASSPIGGGAGGELFF.

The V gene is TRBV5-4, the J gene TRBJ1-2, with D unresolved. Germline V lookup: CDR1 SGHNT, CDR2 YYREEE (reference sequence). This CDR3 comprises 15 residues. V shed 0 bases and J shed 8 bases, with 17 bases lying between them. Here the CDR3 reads CASSLEGSRSGGYTF. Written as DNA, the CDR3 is TGTGCCAGCAGCTTGGAGGGCAGCCGGTCAGGCGGCTACACCTTC.

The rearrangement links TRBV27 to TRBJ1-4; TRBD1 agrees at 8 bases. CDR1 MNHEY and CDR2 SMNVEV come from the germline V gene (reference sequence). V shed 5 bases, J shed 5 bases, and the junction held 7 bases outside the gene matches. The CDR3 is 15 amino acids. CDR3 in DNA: TGTGCCAGCAGTCTCGGACAGGGTGGGAATGAAAAACTGTTTTTT. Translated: CASSLGQGGNEKLFF.

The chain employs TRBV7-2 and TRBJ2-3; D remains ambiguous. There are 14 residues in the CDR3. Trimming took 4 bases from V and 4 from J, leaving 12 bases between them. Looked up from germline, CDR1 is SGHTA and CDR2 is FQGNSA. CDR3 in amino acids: CASSSGRSADTQYF. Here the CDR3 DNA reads TGTGCCAGCAGCTCAGGACGCAGCGCAGATACGCAGTATTTT.

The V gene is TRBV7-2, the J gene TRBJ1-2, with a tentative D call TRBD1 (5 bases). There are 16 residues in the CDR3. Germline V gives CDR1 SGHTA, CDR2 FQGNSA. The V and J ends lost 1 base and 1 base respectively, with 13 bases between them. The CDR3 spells CASSLEGYGGNYGYTF. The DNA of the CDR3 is TGTGCCAGCAGCTTAGAGGGGTATGGGGGTAACTATGGCTACACCTTC. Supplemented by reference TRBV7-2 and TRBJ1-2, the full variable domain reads GAGVSQSPSNKVTEKGKDVELRCDPISGHTALYWYRQSLGQGLEFLIYFQGNSAPDKSGLPSDRFSAERTGGSVSTLTIQRTQQEDSAVYLCASSLEGYGGNYGYTFGSGTRLTVV.

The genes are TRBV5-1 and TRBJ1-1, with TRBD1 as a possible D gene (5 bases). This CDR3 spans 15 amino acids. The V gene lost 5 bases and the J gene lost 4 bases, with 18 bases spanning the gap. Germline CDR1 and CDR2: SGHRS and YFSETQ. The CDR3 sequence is CASRRGAGEGTEAFF. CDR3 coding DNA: TGCGCCAGCAGACGCGGGGCCGGTGAGGGCACTGAAGCTTTCTTT.

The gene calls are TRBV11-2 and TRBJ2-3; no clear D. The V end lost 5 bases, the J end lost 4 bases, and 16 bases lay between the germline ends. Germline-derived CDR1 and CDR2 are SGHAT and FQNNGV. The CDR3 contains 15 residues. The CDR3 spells CASSHRTDRADTQYF. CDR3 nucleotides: TGTGCCAGCAGCCATCGGACCGATCGAGCAGATACGCAGTATTTT. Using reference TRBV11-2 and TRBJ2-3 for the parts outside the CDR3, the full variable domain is EAGVAQSPRYKIIEKRQSVAFWCNPISGHATLYWYQQILGQGPKLLIQFQNNGVVDDSQLPKDRFSAERLKGVDSTLKIQPAKLEDSAVYLCASSHRTDRADTQYFGPGTRLTVL.

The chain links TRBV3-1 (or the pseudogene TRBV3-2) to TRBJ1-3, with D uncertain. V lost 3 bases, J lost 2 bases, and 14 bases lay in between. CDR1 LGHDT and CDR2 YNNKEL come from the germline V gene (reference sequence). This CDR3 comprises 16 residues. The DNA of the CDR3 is TGTGCCAGCAGCCACTGGTCAGCGGGCCCTGGAAACACCATATATTTT. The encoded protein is CASSHWSAGPGNTIYF.

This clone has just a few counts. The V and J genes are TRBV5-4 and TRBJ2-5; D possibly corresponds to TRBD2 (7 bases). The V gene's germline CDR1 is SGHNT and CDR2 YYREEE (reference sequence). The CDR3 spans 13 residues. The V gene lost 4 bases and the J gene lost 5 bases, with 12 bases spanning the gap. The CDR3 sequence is CASSAGALETQYF. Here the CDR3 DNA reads TGTGCCAGCAGCGCGGGGGCTCTCGAGACCCAGTACTTC.

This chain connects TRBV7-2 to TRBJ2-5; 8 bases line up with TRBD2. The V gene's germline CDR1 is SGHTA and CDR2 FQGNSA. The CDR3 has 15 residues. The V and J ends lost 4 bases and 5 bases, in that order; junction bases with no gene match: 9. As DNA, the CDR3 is TGTGCCAGCAGCTCCCCGTCGGGGGGGTGGGAGACCCAGTACTTC. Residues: CASSSPSGGWETQYF. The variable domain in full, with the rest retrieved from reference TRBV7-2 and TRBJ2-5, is GAGVSQSPSNKVTEKGKDVELRCDPISGHTALYWYRQSLGQGLEFLIYFQGNSAPDKSGLPSDRFSAERTGGSVSTLTIQRTQQEDSAVYLCASSSPSGGWETQYFGPGTRLLVL.

The CDR3 DNA is TGTGCCAGCAGTTTGTTGACAGGGAGGAGCTATGGCTACACCTTC. This codes for CASSLLTGRSYGYTF. V gene TRBV28 combines with J gene TRBJ1-2; TRBD1 matches 7 bases. The junction had 8 bases not matched to a gene; V was cut back by 3 bases and J by 4 bases. CDR3 size: 15 residues. Germline loops: CDR1 MDHEN, CDR2 SYDVKM.